Below, one TCR beta chain is given with its context. Its antigen is still unknown. Assay: immunoSEQ multiplex PCR; the TCRdb copy retains only in-frame clones and omits some. The table lists roughly 2 million clones, approximately 95% of them singletons. This specimen comes from a study of shared clonotypes between healthy human individuals. Findings and limits, study-wide: When compared with the clonotypes that were shared by all four sorted-subset donors, the non-shared clonotypes turned out to have lower generation probabilities. In this cohort, only blood was sampled, and tissue repertoires likely differ. Across a handful of donors, naive CD4 shared roughly 5.2%, naive CD8 over 3%, memory CD4 roughly 2.4%, memory CD8 around 0.36%.

This CDR3 has 15 amino acids. Per the germline V gene, CDR1 is MGHDK and CDR2 is SYGVNS. V lost 0 bases and J 9 bases, leaving 12 bases between the germline ends. All participating donors were Caucasian adults from Nashville, Tennessee. The TCR comes from a man in his late teens or twenties in good health. The chain employs TRBV25-1 and TRBJ1-6, with D perhaps TRBD1 (5 bases). Sequencing was performed on naive CD4+ T cells sorted from blood. Subset here: CD45RA+ positively selected. Written as DNA, the CDR3 is TGTGCCAGCAGTGAATATACCCAGGGATTTTCACCCCTCCACTTT. Its protein product is CASSEYTQGFSPLHF. Complete variable domain (other parts from reference TRBV25-1 and TRBJ1-6): EADIYQTPRYLVIGTGKKITLECSQTMGHDKMYWYQQDPGMELHLIHYSYGVNSTEKGDLSSESTVSRIRTEHFPLTLESARPSHTSQYLCASSEYTQGFSPLHFGNGTRLTVT.